This TCR beta chain was retrieved from a study of spatial heterogeneity in lung cancer. This clonotype is medium-sized. Its antigen is undetermined. General study findings and limits: Tumoral mutation counts were tracked by counts of expanded intratumoral alpha and beta TCRs.

TCRdb independently ran MiXCR on the 5' RACE reads; one entry per CDR3 protein. The repertoire holds 20,000 to 25,000 distinct CDR3 sequences, with under 3.5% as singletons. In germline, CDR1 is KGHSH, CDR2 LQKENI. The CDR3 extends over 18 amino acids. The V gene lost 0 bases and the J gene lost 0 bases, with 14 bases spanning the gap. Specified time point: sample taken at primary tumor resection. The approximately 70 donors had untreated early-stage non-small cell lung cancer. The clonotype comes from a male donor with early-stage non-small cell lung cancer. This rearrangement joins TRBV18 to TRBJ2-2, with no clear D. The starting material was lung tumor tissue, obtained at surgery. The CDR3 coding sequence is TGTGCCAGCTCACCACCCCCCGCGGCGGCCACGAACACCGGGGAGCTGTTTTTT. This gives the protein CASSPPPAAATNTGELFF.